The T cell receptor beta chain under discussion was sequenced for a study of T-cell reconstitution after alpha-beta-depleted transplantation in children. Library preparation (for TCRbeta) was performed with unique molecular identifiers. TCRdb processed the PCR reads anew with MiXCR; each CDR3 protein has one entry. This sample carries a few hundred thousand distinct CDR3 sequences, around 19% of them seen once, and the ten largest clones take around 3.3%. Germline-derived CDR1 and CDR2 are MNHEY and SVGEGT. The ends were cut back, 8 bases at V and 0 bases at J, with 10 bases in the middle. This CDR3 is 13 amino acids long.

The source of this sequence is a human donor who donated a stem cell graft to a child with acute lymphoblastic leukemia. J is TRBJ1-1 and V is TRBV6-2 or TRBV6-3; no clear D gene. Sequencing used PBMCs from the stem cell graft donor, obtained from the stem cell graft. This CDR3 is CASRIRVNTEAFF. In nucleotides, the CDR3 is TGTGCCAGCCGAATCAGAGTGAACACTGAAGCTTTCTTT.